A selection of T cell receptor beta chains follows, all from one sample in a study of cytomegalovirus exposure and HLA in healthy donors. Method: immunoSEQ multiplex PCR; TCRdb's copy keeps in-frame clones and lacks some. The sample gives more than 150,000 clones, just over 75% of which show up once; more than 1.4% is in the top ten. Input material: PBMCs. These receptors originate from a young man in good health and CMV-seronegative. Each CDR3 is given with its conserved first and last residue. The order of the fields is J gene, clone size, V gene, D gene, CDR3 protein, CDR3 DNA. The D gene is left open where the match is weak. Part of the rows lack a size; the others show once, few, many or a class for expanded clones.

j_call: TRBJ2-3
clone_size: once
v_call: TRBV6-1
d_call: TRBD2
cdr3_aa: CASSPGLASDTQYF
cdr3_nt: TGTGCCAGCAGCCCTGGACTAGCGTCGGATACGCAGTATTTT

j_call: TRBJ1-2
clone_size: NA
v_call: TRBV6-6
d_call: NA
cdr3_aa: CASSYDGVSYGYTF
cdr3_nt: TGTGCCAGCAGTTACGACGGGGTAAGCTACGGCTACACCTTC

j_call: TRBJ2-5
clone_size: NA
v_call: TRBV7-9
d_call: TRBD1
cdr3_aa: CASSLQGAGETQYF
cdr3_nt: TGTGCCAGCAGTCTACAGGGGGCGGGAGAGACCCAGTACTTC

j_call: TRBJ2-1
clone_size: few
v_call: TRBV7-2
d_call: NA
cdr3_aa: CASSSGHLRNEQFF
cdr3_nt: TGTGCCAGCAGCTCCGGACACCTGAGGAATGAGCAGTTCTTC

j_call: TRBJ1-4
clone_size: NA
v_call: TRBV18
d_call: TRBD1
cdr3_aa: CASSQQGGRYEKLFF
cdr3_nt: TGTGCCAGCTCACAGCAGGGGGGCCGGTACGAAAAACTGTTTTTT

j_call: TRBJ1-5
clone_size: few
v_call: TRBV6-6
d_call: NA
cdr3_aa: CASSYIQGVGHQPQHF
cdr3_nt: TGTGCCAGCAGTTACATCCAGGGCGTTGGGCATCAGCCCCAGCATTTT

j_call: TRBJ1-6
clone_size: NA
v_call: TRBV19
d_call: TRBD1
cdr3_aa: CASSISSRDSRRSPLHF
cdr3_nt: TGTGCCAGTAGTATCTCGTCCCGGGACAGTCGTCGTTCACCCCTCCACTTT

j_call: TRBJ2-7
clone_size: NA
v_call: TRBV7-2
d_call: TRBD2
cdr3_aa: CASSSLAEAAYEQYF
cdr3_nt: TGTGCCAGCAGCTCACTAGCGGAGGCTGCCTACGAGCAGTACTTC

j_call: TRBJ2-1
clone_size: few
v_call: TRBV30
d_call: TRBD2
cdr3_aa: CAWSVYRTSGFYNEQFF
cdr3_nt: TGTGCCTGGAGTGTCTACCGGACTAGCGGTTTTTACAATGAGCAGTTCTTC

j_call: TRBJ1-2
clone_size: NA
v_call: TRBV2
d_call: TRBD1
cdr3_aa: CASSQPDRAASGYTF
cdr3_nt: TGTGCCAGCAGCCAACCGGACAGGGCGGCTTCTGGCTACACCTTC

j_call: TRBJ2-1
clone_size: NA
v_call: TRBV30
d_call: TRBD2
cdr3_aa: CAWGGGLAGFGSDEQFF
cdr3_nt: TGTGCCTGGGGTGGTGGTCTAGCGGGATTTGGTTCAGATGAGCAGTTCTTC

j_call: TRBJ1-5
clone_size: NA
v_call: TRBV6-5
d_call: NA
cdr3_aa: CASRNSQPQHF
cdr3_nt: TGTGCCAGCAGAAACAGCCAGCCCCAGCATTTT

j_call: TRBJ2-7
clone_size: NA
v_call: TRBV19
d_call: TRBD2
cdr3_aa: CASSLRLPGLVVYEQYF
cdr3_nt: TGTGCCAGTAGTCTCCGATTACCGGGACTAGTTGTTTACGAGCAGTACTTC

j_call: TRBJ2-7
clone_size: NA
v_call: TRBV27
d_call: NA
cdr3_aa: CASSFEISSYEQYF
cdr3_nt: TGTGCCAGCAGTTTCGAGATTAGCTCCTACGAGCAGTACTTC

j_call: TRBJ1-2
clone_size: NA
v_call: TRBV28
d_call: NA
cdr3_aa: CASSALGGALANYGYTF
cdr3_nt: TGTGCCAGCAGTGCCTTGGGGGGGGCCCTAGCTAACTATGGCTACACCTTC

j_call: TRBJ2-1
clone_size: NA
v_call: TRBV7-2
d_call: NA
cdr3_aa: CASLLYNEQFF
cdr3_nt: TGTGCCAGCTTACTCTACAATGAGCAGTTCTTC

j_call: TRBJ2-1
clone_size: NA
v_call: TRBV5-8
d_call: NA
cdr3_aa: CASSIQGWEQFF
cdr3_nt: TGTGCCAGCAGCATACAGGGATGGGAGCAGTTCTTC

j_call: TRBJ2-7
clone_size: NA
v_call: TRBV15
d_call: NA
cdr3_aa: CATSRAGHIYEQYF
cdr3_nt: TGTGCCACCAGCAGAGCGGGACATATCTACGAGCAGTACTTC

j_call: TRBJ2-7
clone_size: once
v_call: TRBV7-2
d_call: TRBD1
cdr3_aa: CASSRQGESNYEQYF
cdr3_nt: TGTGCCAGCAGCCGACAGGGGGAGTCCAACTACGAGCAGTACTTC

j_call: TRBJ2-1
clone_size: NA
v_call: TRBV18
d_call: TRBD2
cdr3_aa: CASSPPSGRNAEQFF
cdr3_nt: TGTGCCAGCTCACCACCTAGCGGGAGGAACGCTGAGCAGTTCTTC

j_call: TRBJ2-7
clone_size: NA
v_call: TRBV7-9
d_call: NA
cdr3_aa: CASSPQGTGTYEQYF
cdr3_nt: TGTGCCAGCAGCCCTCAAGGTACGGGTACCTACGAGCAGTACTTC

j_call: TRBJ2-7
clone_size: NA
v_call: TRBV7-2
d_call: NA
cdr3_aa: CASSPLPGGIYEQYF
cdr3_nt: TGTGCCAGCAGCCCCCTCCCCGGCGGGATATACGAGCAGTACTTC

j_call: TRBJ1-5
clone_size: NA
v_call: TRBV19
d_call: TRBD1
cdr3_aa: CASSQWTGRQPQHF
cdr3_nt: TGTGCCAGTAGTCAGTGGACAGGGCGTCAGCCCCAGCATTTT

j_call: TRBJ2-7
clone_size: NA
v_call: TRBV27
d_call: TRBD1
cdr3_aa: CASSSHSTGAYEQYF
cdr3_nt: TGTGCCAGCAGTTCTCATTCGACAGGGGCTTACGAGCAGTACTTC

j_call: TRBJ2-3
clone_size: NA
v_call: TRBV27
d_call: TRBD2
cdr3_aa: CASSTGLAGYTDTQYF
cdr3_nt: TGTGCCAGCAGTACAGGACTAGCGGGGTACACAGATACGCAGTATTTT

j_call: TRBJ1-4
clone_size: NA
v_call: TRBV19
d_call: NA
cdr3_aa: CASSIGGGRTNEKLFF
cdr3_nt: TGTGCCAGTAGTATAGGCGGAGGGAGAACTAATGAAAAACTGTTTTTT

j_call: TRBJ2-7
clone_size: NA
v_call: TRBV7-9
d_call: NA
cdr3_aa: CASSLQGAEQYF
cdr3_nt: TGTGCCAGCAGCTTACAGGGTGCAGAGCAGTACTTC

j_call: TRBJ2-7
clone_size: NA
v_call: TRBV7-9
d_call: NA
cdr3_aa: CASSSLTGNEQYF
cdr3_nt: TGTGCCAGCAGCTCTCTGACAGGAAACGAGCAGTACTTC

j_call: TRBJ2-1
clone_size: few
v_call: TRBV5-4
d_call: TRBD1
cdr3_aa: CASSGQGQYNEQFF
cdr3_nt: TGTGCCAGCAGCGGACAGGGCCAATACAATGAGCAGTTCTTC

j_call: TRBJ1-5
clone_size: NA
v_call: TRBV5-6
d_call: NA
cdr3_aa: CASSLAGNQPQHF
cdr3_nt: TGTGCCAGCAGCTTGGCGGGCAATCAGCCCCAGCATTTT

j_call: TRBJ1-1
clone_size: NA
v_call: TRBV6-5
d_call: NA
cdr3_aa: CASSYAPSAGVAFF
cdr3_nt: TGTGCCAGCAGTTACGCCCCGTCGGCAGGGGTAGCTTTCTTT

j_call: TRBJ1-2
clone_size: NA
v_call: TRBV15
d_call: NA
cdr3_aa: CATSRPVTSHGYTF
cdr3_nt: TGTGCCACCAGCAGGCCAGTGACTAGCCATGGCTACACCTTC